The 3 T cell receptor beta chains given below trace back to one sample, sequenced in a study of cytomegalovirus exposure and HLA in healthy donors. Repertoires were generated with immunoSEQ multiplex PCR, while TCRdb's copy carries only in-frame clones and drops some. The data show some 210,000 clones, 87% seen once. Material: PBMCs. All receptors derive from a woman between 18 and 29 years old in good health and CMV-seropositive.

This chain connects TRBV30 to TRBJ2-1; 7 nucleotides line up with TRBD2. Germline CDR1 GTSNPN, CDR2 SVGIG (reference sequence). Unmatched junction bases numbered 10, after V lost 3 bases and J lost 5 bases. This CDR3 spans 15 amino acids. CDR3 sequence reads: CAWSLWGGPDNEQFF. The CDR3 DNA follows: TGTGCCTGGAGCCTCTGGGGAGGGCCTGACAATGAGCAGTTCTTC.

This sequence joins TRBV10-1 and TRBJ1-2, with D perhaps TRBD1 (6 bases). The CDR3 covers 15 residues. CDR1 and CDR2 (germline): WNHNN, SYGVQD (reference sequence). V gave up 8 bases and J gave up 2 bases, with 18 bases separating them. CDR3 in amino acids: CASPKGGRGNYGYTF. The DNA of the CDR3 is TGCGCCAGCCCCAAAGGGGGGAGGGGAAACTATGGCTACACCTTC.

The table lists this clone with a count of one. V gene TRBV28 combines with J gene TRBJ2-7; D is perhaps TRBD2 (6 bases). Trimming cost V 5 bases and J 5 bases, with 13 bases left between them. The CDR3 consists of 13 residues. CDR1 and CDR2 from the germline V gene are MDHEN and SYDVKM. The CDR3 DNA sequence: TGTGCCAGCAGTGTCGGGACTTCGGACGAGCAGTACTTC. The encoded protein is CASSVGTSDEQYF.